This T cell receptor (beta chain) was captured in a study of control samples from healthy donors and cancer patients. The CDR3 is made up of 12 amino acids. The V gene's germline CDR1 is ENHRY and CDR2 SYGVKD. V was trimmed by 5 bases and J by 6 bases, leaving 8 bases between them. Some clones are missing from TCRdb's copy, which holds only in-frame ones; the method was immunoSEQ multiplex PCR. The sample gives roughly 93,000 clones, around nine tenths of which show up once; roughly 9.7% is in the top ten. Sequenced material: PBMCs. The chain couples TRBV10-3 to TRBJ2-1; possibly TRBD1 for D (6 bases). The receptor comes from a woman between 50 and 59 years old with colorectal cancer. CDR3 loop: CAISTGFNEQFF. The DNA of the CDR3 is TGTGCCATCAGTACAGGGTTCAATGAGCAGTTCTTC.